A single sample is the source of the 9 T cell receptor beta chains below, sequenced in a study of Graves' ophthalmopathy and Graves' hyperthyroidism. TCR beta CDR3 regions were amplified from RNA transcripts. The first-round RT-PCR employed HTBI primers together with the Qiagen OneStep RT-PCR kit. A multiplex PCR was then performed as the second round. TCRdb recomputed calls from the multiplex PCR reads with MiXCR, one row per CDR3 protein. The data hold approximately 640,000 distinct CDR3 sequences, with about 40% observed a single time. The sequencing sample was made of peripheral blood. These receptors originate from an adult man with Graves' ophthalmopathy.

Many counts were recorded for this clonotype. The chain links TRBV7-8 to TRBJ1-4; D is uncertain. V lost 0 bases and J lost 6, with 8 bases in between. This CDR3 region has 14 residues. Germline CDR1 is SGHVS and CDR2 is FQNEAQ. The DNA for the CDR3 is TGTGCCAGCAGCTTAGCGTCGGGAGATGAAAAACTGTTTTTT. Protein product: CASSLASGDEKLFF.

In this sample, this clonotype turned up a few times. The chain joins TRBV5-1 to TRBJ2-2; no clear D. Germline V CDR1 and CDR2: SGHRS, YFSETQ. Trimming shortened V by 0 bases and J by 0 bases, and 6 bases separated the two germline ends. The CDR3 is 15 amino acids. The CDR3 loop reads CASSLVLANTGELFF. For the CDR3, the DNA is TGCGCCAGCAGCTTGGTCCTGGCGAACACCGGGGAGCTGTTTTTT.

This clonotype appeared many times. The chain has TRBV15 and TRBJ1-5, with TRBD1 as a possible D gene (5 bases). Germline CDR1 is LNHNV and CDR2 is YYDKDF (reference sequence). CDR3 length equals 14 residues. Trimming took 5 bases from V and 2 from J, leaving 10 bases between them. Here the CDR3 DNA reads TGTGCCACCAGCTCGGTCAGGGGCAATCAGCCCCAGCATTTT. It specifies CATSSVRGNQPQHF.

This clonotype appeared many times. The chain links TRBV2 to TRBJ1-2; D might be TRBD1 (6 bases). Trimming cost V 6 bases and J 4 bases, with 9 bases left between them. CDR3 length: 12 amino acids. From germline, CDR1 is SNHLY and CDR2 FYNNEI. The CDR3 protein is CASRSTGYGYTF. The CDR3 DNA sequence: TGTGCCAGCAGGTCGACAGGCTATGGCTACACCTTC.

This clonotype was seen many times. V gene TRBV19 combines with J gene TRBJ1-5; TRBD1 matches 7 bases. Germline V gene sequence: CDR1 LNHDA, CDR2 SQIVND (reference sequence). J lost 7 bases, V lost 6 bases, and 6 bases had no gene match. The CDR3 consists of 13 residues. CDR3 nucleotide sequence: TGTGCCAGTAGAGGAAGGGGGCGGCAGCCCCAGCATTTT. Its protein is CASRGRGRQPQHF.

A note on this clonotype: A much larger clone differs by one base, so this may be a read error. CDR3 protein: CASSLGTGIRETQYF. The DNA for the CDR3 is TGTGCCAGCAGCTTAGGGACAGGGATTAGGGAGACCCAGTACTTC. The rearrangement joins TRBV7-9 to TRBJ2-5; 8 nucleotides line up with TRBD1. The ends lost 1 base at V and 5 bases at J; junction bases unmatched: 6. The germline V gene encodes CDR1 SEHNR and CDR2 FQNEAQ (reference sequence). This CDR3 is 15 amino acids long.

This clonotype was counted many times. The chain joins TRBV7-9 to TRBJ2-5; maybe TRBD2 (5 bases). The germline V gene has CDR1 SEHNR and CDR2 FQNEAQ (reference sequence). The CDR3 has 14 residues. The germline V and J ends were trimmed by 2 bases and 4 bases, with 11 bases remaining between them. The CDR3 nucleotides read TGTGCCAGCAGCTTAACGGGAAGGTCAGAGACCCAGTACTTC. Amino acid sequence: CASSLTGRSETQYF.

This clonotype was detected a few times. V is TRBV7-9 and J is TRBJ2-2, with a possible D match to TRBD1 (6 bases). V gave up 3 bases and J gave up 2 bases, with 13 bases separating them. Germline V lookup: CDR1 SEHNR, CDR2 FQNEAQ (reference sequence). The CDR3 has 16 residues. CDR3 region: CASSLTGTKNTGELFF. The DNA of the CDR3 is TGTGCCAGCAGCTTGACCGGGACAAAAAACACCGGGGAGCTGTTTTTT.

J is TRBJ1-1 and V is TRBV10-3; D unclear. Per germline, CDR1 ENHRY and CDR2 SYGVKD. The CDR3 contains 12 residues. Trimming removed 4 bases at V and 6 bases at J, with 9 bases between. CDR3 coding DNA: TGTGCCATCAGTGGGGTTGTCGCTGAAGCTTTCTTT. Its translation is CAISGVVAEAFF.